Listed here are 22 T cell receptor beta chains from one sample, sequenced in a study of CD8+CD57+ T cells in acquired aplastic anemia. TCR beta VDJ and CDR3 were profiled, and genomic DNA was the template. Each CDR3 protein is one row after TCRdb ran MiXCR on the reads. The table shows around 200,000 distinct CDR3 sequences, with almost 50% occurring only once. Flow cytometry had shown expanded CD8+CD57+ cells in the patients chosen for sequencing. Sequenced material: sorted CD4+, CD8+, or CD8+CD57+ T cells (not recorded which) from PBMCs. These TCRs come from a human donor with aplastic anemia.

This clonotype was observed at least ten times. The chain carries TRBV7-2 and TRBJ2-2; TRBD2 agrees at 7 bases. The length of the CDR3 is 14 residues. The V gene's germline CDR1 is SGHTA and CDR2 FQGNSA. Germline trimming cut 7 bases from V and 6 bases from J; bases unmatched to any gene: 8. The CDR3 region has the DNA TGTGCCAGCATCCCCAGGGAGGGTCCCGGGGAGCTGTTTTTT. Its translation: CASIPREGPGELFF.

V gene TRBV15 combines with J gene TRBJ1-2; 10 bases align to TRBD1. With 5 bases clipped from V and 8 bases from J, the junction kept 8 bases outside the gene matches. Per the germline V gene, CDR1 is LNHNV and CDR2 is YYDKDF (reference sequence). The length of the CDR3 is 14 residues. The CDR3 nucleotides are TGTGCCACCAGCTCACGACAGGGGGCAAGGGGCTACACCTTC. Its translation is CATSSRQGARGYTF.

This clonotype has more than one count but fewer than ten. This is likely a read error, given that the CDR3 carries no conserved phenylalanine or tryptophan at its end. Because the CDR3's place on the DNA is in doubt, the DNA is left out and the CDR3 is given as listed by TCRdb. The chain combines TRBV2 with TRBJ2-7; the table's D call TRBD1 went unverified against the DNA. The CDR3 spans 11 residues, counting both ends. Germline CDR1 reads SNHLY; CDR2 reads FYNNEI. The CDR3 sequence is CASTAQDRSNP.

The chain couples TRBV19 to TRBJ2-1; 8 nucleotides line up with TRBD1. The trim removed 2 bases at V and 7 bases at J, leaving 7 bases unmatched. The CDR3 totals 15 residues. In germline, CDR1 is LNHDA, CDR2 SQIVND (reference sequence). CDR3 residues: CASSIRQGANNEQFF. The CDR3 nucleotides read TGTGCCAGTAGTATACGTCAGGGGGCGAATAATGAGCAGTTCTTC.

This clonotype was detected ten times or more. V and J are TRBV10-2 and TRBJ1-2; TRBD1 agrees at 8 bases. The CDR3 extends over 13 amino acids. J was trimmed by 4 bases and V by 7 bases; bases with no gene match: 5. CDR1 is WSHSY and CDR2 is SAAADI in the germline V gene. Here the CDR3 reads CASIGQGGYGYTF. The DNA of the CDR3 is TGCGCCAGCATAGGACAGGGAGGCTATGGCTACACCTTC.

The chain employs TRBV20-1 and TRBJ1-1; a possible D gene is TRBD1 (5 bases). Trimming took 5 bases from V and 0 from J, leaving 10 bases between them. The CDR3 totals 13 residues. From germline, CDR1 is DFQATT and CDR2 SNEGSKA (reference sequence). The chain's CDR3 is CSAGGTVNTEAFF. DNA for the CDR3: TGCAGTGCTGGAGGGACCGTGAACACTGAAGCTTTCTTT.

The rearrangement joins TRBV2 to TRBJ2-3; 9 bases agree with TRBD1. The CDR3 covers 16 residues. Trimming at V came to 5 bases and at J to 6 bases, leaving 12 bases not matched to a gene. Germline-derived CDR1 and CDR2 are SNHLY and FYNNEI. DNA for the CDR3: TGTGCCAGCAGTCCACTCCGGGACAGGGTATCGGATACGCAGTATTTT. The encoded protein is CASSPLRDRVSDTQYF.

In the case of this clonotype: Mismatch with germline at one junction end may stem from a read error. The J gene is TRBJ2-1, the V gene TRBV19, with 8 bases aligning to TRBD1. CDR1 is LNHDA and CDR2 is SQIVND in the germline V gene (reference sequence). This CDR3 spans 16 amino acids. The CDR3: CASSQGQGSIYNEQLF. The DNA of the CDR3 is TGTGCCAGTAGCCAAGGACAGGGATCGATCTACAATGAGCAGCTCTTC.

This clonotype has a handful of counts. This rearrangement joins TRBV29-1 to TRBJ1-1; D ambiguous. The CDR3 loop spans 12 amino acids. Germline V gives CDR1 SQVTM, CDR2 ANQGSEA. Trimming pared 5 bases from V and 2 bases from J, leaving 9 bases between. CDR3 amino acids: CSVCNRNTEAFF. Written as DNA, the CDR3 is TGCAGCGTTTGCAACCGAAACACTGAAGCTTTCTTT.

The gene calls are TRBV19 and TRBJ2-7, with D tentatively TRBD1 (6 bases). The germline V gene encodes CDR1 LNHDA and CDR2 SQIVND (reference sequence). The germline V and J ends were trimmed by 3 bases and 5 bases, with 11 bases remaining between them. There are 13 residues in the CDR3. The DNA of the CDR3 is TGTGCCAGTAGTATTTGGGACAACGACGAGCAGTACTTC. As protein: CASSIWDNDEQYF. Complete variable domain (other parts from reference TRBV19 and TRBJ2-7): DGGITQSPKYLFRKEGQNVTLSCEQNLNHDAMYWYRQDPGQGLRLIYYSQIVNDFQKGDIAEGYSVSREKKESFPLTVTSAQKNPTAFYLCASSIWDNDEQYFGPGTRLTVT.

This clonotype was seen a handful of times. J is TRBJ1-2 and V is TRBV28; D unresolved. The CDR3 has 15 amino acids. Germline V lookup: CDR1 MDHEN, CDR2 SYDVKM. Deletions cut 10 bases from V and 2 bases from J, with 20 bases between. The CDR3 bases are TGTGCCACCCAACCTCCAGGAGGACGGAACTATGGCTACACCTTC. Protein: CATQPPGGRNYGYTF.

This chain uses TRBV24-1 with TRBJ1-2; no definite D call. Germline-derived CDR1 and CDR2 are KGHDR and SFDVKD. The CDR3 is 14 residues long. The ends were cut back, 5 bases at V and 4 bases at J, with 13 bases in the middle. CDR3 sequence (DNA): TGTGCCACCAGTGCGGCGGGAACTGTCTATGGCTACACCTTC. Its translation: CATSAAGTVYGYTF.

Only a few counts were recorded for this clonotype. A much larger clone sits a single nucleotide away, making a read error possible. The V gene is TRBV7-3, the J gene TRBJ2-1; D may match TRBD1 or TRBD2 (6 bases each). In germline, CDR1 is SGHTA, CDR2 FQGTGA. This CDR3 is 15 amino acids long. The CDR3 DNA follows: TGTGCCAGCAGCTTACAGGGGAGGAACTACAATGAGCAGTCCTTC. Translated: CASSLQGRNYNEQSF.

The chain couples TRBV6-1 to TRBJ1-4; D call uncertain. The germline V gene encodes CDR1 MNHNS and CDR2 SASEGT. V lost 7 bases to trimming and J lost 6 bases, with 12 bases between them. This CDR3 comprises 13 residues. CDR3 region: CASKREVHEKLFF. CDR3 coding DNA: TGTGCCAGCAAGAGGGAGGTGCATGAAAAACTGTTTTTT.

This clonotype was counted at least ten times. The rearrangement joins TRBV9 to TRBJ2-2, with TRBD1 matching over 8 bases. V gave up 2 bases and J gave up 2 bases; unmatched junction bases: 2. Germline CDR1 reads SGDLS; CDR2 reads YYNGEE. The CDR3 spans 15 residues. The CDR3 loop is CASSVAGGNTGELFF. The CDR3 nucleotides read TGTGCCAGCAGCGTCGCAGGGGGCAACACCGGGGAGCTGTTTTTT.

The chain uses TRBV12-3 or TRBV12-4 and TRBJ1-1, with a weak D call TRBD1 (6 bases). V lost 5 bases and J lost 6, with 13 bases in between. The CDR3 runs 13 residues. CDR3 nucleotides: TGTGCCAGCAGTCTCAGGGGAGGGTCTGAAGCTTTCTTT. As protein: CASSLRGGSEAFF.

The CDR3 loop is CASSPTVANYGYTF. In DNA, the CDR3 is TGTGCCAGTAGTCCGACAGTGGCTAACTATGGCTACACCTTC. The genes are TRBV19 and TRBJ1-2; D is perhaps TRBD1 (5 bases). This CDR3 has 14 amino acids. Trimming stripped 5 bases from V and 0 bases from J, with 10 bases between. Looked up from germline, CDR1 is LNHDA and CDR2 is SQIVND (reference sequence).

The rearrangement links TRBV20-1 to TRBJ2-1; D is perhaps TRBD2 (6 bases). CDR3 length: 13 amino acids. V lost 5 bases to trimming and J lost 9 bases, with 17 bases between them. Germline V gene lookup returns CDR1 DFQATT and CDR2 SNEGSKA (reference sequence). CDR3 in amino acids: CSAGKDGAGEQFF. The CDR3 DNA sequence: TGCAGTGCTGGAAAGGACGGAGCGGGTGAGCAGTTCTTC.

This clonotype appeared a few times. The gene calls are TRBV12-3 or TRBV12-4 and TRBJ2-5; 7 bases align to TRBD1. The CDR3 spans 13 residues. V shed 8 bases, J shed 4 bases, and the junction held 7 bases outside the gene matches. CDR3 in amino acids: CASGYRGSETQYF. The CDR3 DNA is TGTGCCAGCGGATACAGGGGATCAGAGACCCAGTACTTC.

This clonotype has ten or more counts. This sequence joins TRBV14 and TRBJ1-2; D gene ambiguous. In germline, CDR1 is SGHDN, CDR2 FVKESK. The germline V and J ends were trimmed by 4 bases and 6 bases, with 12 bases remaining between them. There are 13 residues in the CDR3. CDR3 loop: CASSPPGWDGYTF. DNA for the CDR3: TGTGCCAGCAGCCCGCCAGGATGGGATGGCTACACCTTC.

This clonotype showed up many times. The V call is TRBV14, the J call TRBJ1-2; D is possibly TRBD1 (6 bases). This CDR3 region has 14 residues. The V gene's germline CDR1 is SGHDN and CDR2 FVKESK. V shed 4 bases and J shed 0 bases, with 9 bases lying between them. The CDR3 DNA is TGTGCCAGCAGCCCGACAGGCCCTAACTATGGCTACACCTTC. It codes for CASSPTGPNYGYTF.

In its sample, this clonotype was seen many times. This chain connects TRBV7-3 to TRBJ2-2; possible D gene TRBD2, 6 bases. The CDR3 totals 20 residues. V was pared by 1 base and J by 1 base, with 22 bases between. Germline lookup yields CDR1 SGHTA and CDR2 FQGTGA. The CDR3 region is CASSLRGIGFGTVNTGELFF. The DNA for the CDR3 is TGTGCCAGCAGCTTAAGAGGGATTGGGTTCGGGACTGTGAACACCGGGGAGCTGTTTTTT.